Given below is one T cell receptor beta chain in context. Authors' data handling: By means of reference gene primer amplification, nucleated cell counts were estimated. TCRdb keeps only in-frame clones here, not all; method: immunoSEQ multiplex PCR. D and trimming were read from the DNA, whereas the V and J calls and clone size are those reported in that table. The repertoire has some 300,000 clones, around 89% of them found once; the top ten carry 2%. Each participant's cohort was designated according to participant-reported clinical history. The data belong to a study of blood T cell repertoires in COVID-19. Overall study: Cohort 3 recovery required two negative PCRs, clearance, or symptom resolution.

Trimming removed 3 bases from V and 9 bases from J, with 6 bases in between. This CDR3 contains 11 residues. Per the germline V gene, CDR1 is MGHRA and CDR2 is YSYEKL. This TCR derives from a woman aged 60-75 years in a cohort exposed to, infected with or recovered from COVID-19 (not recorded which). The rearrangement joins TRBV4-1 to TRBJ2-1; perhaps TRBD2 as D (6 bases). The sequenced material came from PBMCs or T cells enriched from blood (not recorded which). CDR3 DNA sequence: TGCGCCAGCAGCCAGGGGGGTGAGCAGTTCTTC. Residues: CASSQGGEQFF.